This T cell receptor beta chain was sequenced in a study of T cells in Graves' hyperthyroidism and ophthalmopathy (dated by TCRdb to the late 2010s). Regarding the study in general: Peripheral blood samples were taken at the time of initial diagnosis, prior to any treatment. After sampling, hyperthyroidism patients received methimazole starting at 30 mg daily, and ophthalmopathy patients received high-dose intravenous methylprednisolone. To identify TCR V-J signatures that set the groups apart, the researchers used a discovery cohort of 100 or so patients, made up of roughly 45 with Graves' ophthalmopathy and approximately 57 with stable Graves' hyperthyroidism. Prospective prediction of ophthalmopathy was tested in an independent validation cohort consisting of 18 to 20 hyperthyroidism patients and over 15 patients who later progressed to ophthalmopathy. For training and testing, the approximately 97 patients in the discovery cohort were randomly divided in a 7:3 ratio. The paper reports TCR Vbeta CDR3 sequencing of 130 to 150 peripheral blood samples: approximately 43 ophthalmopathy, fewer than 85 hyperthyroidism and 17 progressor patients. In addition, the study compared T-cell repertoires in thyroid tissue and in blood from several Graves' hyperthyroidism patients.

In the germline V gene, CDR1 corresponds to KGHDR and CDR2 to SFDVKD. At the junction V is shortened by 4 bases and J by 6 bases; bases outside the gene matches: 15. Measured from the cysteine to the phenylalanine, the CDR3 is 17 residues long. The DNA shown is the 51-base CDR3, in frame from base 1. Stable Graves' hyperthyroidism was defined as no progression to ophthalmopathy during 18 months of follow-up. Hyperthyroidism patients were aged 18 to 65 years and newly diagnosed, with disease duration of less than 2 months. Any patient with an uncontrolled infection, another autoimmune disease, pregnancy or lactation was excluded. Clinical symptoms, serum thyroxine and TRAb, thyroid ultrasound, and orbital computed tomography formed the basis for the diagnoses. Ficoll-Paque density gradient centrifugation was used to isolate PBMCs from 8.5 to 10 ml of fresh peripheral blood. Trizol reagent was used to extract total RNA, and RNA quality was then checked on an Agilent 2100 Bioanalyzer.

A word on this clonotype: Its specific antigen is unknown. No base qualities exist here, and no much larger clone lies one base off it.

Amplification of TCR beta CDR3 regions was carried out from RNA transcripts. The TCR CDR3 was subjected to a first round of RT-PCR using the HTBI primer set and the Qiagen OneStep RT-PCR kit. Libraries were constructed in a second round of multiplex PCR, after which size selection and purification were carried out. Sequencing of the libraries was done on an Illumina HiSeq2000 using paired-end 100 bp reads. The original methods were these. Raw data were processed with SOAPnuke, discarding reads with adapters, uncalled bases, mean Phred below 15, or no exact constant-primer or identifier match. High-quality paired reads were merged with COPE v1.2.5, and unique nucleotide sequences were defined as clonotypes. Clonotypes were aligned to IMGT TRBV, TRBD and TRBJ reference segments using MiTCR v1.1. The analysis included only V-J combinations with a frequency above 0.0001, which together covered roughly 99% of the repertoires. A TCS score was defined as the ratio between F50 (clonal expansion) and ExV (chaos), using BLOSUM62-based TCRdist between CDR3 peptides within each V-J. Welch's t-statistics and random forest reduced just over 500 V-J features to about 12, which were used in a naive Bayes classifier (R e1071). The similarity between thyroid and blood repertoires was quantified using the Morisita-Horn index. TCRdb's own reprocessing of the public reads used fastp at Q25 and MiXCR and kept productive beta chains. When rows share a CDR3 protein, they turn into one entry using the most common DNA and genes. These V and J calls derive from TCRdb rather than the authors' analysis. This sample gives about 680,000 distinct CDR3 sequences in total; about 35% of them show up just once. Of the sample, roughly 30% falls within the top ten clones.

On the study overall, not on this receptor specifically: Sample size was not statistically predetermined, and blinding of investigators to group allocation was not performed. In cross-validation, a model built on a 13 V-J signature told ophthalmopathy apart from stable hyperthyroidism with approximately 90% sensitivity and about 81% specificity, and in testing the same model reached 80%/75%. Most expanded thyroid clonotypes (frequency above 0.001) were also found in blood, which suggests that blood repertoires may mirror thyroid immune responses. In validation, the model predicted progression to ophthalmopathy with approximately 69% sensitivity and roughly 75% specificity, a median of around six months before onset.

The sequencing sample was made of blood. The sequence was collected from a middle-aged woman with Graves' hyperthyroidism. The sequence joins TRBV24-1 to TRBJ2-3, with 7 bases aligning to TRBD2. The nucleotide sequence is TGTGCCACCAGTGACCGGGGAACAGCGGGGCTGACGGATACGCAGTATTTT. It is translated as CATSDRGTAGLTDTQYF.